The present entry profiles one TCR beta chain with its context. Its recognized antigen is unknown. The input lacks base qualities; no much larger clone sits a single base away. The germline V gene (reference sequence) supplies CDR1 LNHDA and CDR2 SQIVND. Spanning cysteine to phenylalanine, the CDR3 consists of 13 amino acids. The entry retains the CDR3 DNA only, 39 bases that are in frame from base 1. The V end loses 3 bases and the J end loses 4 bases, and a stretch of 9 bases separates them. This sample was taken from a study of Ad26.COV2.S vaccination and SARS-CoV-2 variants (dated by TCRdb to about 2021). Describing the broader study: Donors in the vaccine arm were drawn from COV1001, a multicentre, randomized, double-blind, placebo-controlled phase I-IIa trial testing Ad26.COV2.S in healthy adults. The TCR-sequenced set comprised approximately 32 samples: some 19 Ad26.COV2.S vaccine recipients, 5 placebo recipients and 8 SARS-CoV-2 convalescent individuals. Trial participants were randomized into five groups of five: low-dose or high-dose Ad26.COV2.S given once or twice, or placebo on both occasions. The specificity and breadth of SARS-CoV-2-reactive T cell receptors after Ad26.COV2.S vaccination were assessed by TCRbeta repertoire sequencing. Ad26.COV2.S was given intramuscularly at 5x10^10 or 1x10^11 viral particles, as a single shot or as two shots 56 days apart. Blinding of investigators to trial group allocation was maintained during experiments and outcome assessment.

The immunoSEQ Assay was the method used to sequence TCRbeta CDR3 regions. After extraction, genomic DNA underwent amplification by bias-controlled multiplex PCR, followed by high-throughput sequencing. From the authors' description of their analysis: To quantify the absolute abundance of each unique TCRbeta CDR3 region, sequences were collapsed and filtered. T cell fraction was estimated by normalization of TCRbeta template counts to usable DNA, with usable DNA being measured through amplification of reference genes present in all nucleated cells. Repertoire TCRs were annotated as SARS-CoV-2-specific when V gene, CDR3 amino acid sequence and J gene were exactly matched to a known reactive TCR set. The reference SARS-CoV-2 TCR set came from MIRA and was filtered for enrichment in COVID-19-positive ImmuneCODE repertoires, removing public or cross-reactive TCRs. Using the MIRA antigens, annotated TCRs were further analysed by specific ORF or by position within an ORF. Depth was the summed frequency of annotated unique rearrangements, while breadth was defined as annotated unique rearrangements over total unique productive rearrangements. Two-sided Wilcoxon rank-sum tests were used to compare TCR breadth between groups. Entries here come from immuneACCESS through TCRdb and include only in-frame sequences with V and J called. Some clones fail to appear in such tables; in the studies checked, an unresolved V gene covers under half of the shortfall, and the cause of the remainder is unknown. D and trimming come from the DNA, and the V and J calls and clone size come from that table. This sample comprises about 680,000 clones, roughly 90% of them detected only once. The ten largest clones take up approximately 1.5% of the sample.

The treatment or condition label here, explained by the study, means: some 20 received Ad26.COV2.S at low or high dose, single or two shots; 5 received placebo; per-sample allocation not given. Repertoires of vaccine and placebo recipients were sequenced from samples collected on day 63 after the first injection. Cohort 1b enrolled 25 adults aged 18-55 years at a single site in Boston, USA, between 29 July and 7 August 2020. Ad26.COV2.S was a replication-incompetent adenovirus type 26 vector expressing a prefusion-stabilized SARS-CoV-2 spike protein from the original Wuhan strain. General conclusions and limits of the study: Comparable non-spike TCR breadth was observed between vaccine and placebo recipients, consistent with only spike being contained in the vaccine. It was noted by the authors that total T cell responses may have been underestimated by the TCR breadth and depth analyses. After vaccination, spike-specific CD8+ and CD4+ T cell responses were reported to show substantial breadth. Ad26.COV2.S recipients had higher spike-specific TCR breadth than placebo recipients (P = 0.0014). The study was not powered for comparison of responses between vaccine doses or regimens.

This TCR was sampled from a person aged 18-65 years who received the Ad26.COV2.S COVID-19 vaccine or a placebo. The rearrangement combines TRBV19 with TRBJ1-1, with no reliable assignment of the D segment. The material was peripheral blood, obtained in a trial of Ad26.COV2.S vaccine versus placebo. The CDR3 loop reads CASSMSPFTEAFF. The base sequence is TGTGCCAGTAGTATGAGTCCTTTCACTGAAGCTTTCTTT. Supplemented by the reference TRBV19 and TRBJ1-1 proteins around the CDR3, the complete variable domain is DGGITQSPKYLFRKEGQNVTLSCEQNLNHDAMYWYRQDPGQGLRLIYYSQIVNDFQKGDIAEGYSVSREKKESFPLTVTSAQKNPTAFYLCASSMSPFTEAFFGQGTRLTVV.